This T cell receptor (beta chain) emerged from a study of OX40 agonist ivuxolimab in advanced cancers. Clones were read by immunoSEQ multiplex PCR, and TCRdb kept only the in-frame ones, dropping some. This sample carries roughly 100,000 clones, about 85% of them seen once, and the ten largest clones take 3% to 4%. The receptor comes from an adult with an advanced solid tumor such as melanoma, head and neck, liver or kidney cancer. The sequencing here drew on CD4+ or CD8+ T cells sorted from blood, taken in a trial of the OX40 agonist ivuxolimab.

The CDR3 loop is CASTRVSKATDTQYF. The CDR3 DNA is TGTGCCAGCACCCGGGTTAGCAAGGCCACAGATACGCAGTATTTT. The chain is built from TRBV28 and TRBJ2-3; D unresolved. V gave up 7 bases and J gave up 2 bases, with 16 bases separating them. The germline V gene encodes CDR1 MDHEN and CDR2 SYDVKM. CDR3 size: 15 residues.